The 14 T cell receptor beta chains below come from one sample, sequenced in a study of Tregs in tolerant kidney transplant recipients. Libraries were prepared by immunoSEQ multiplex PCR; TCRdb keeps only in-frame clonotypes and omits some of them. The data contain approximately 260,000 clones, 65% to 85% of them singletons. Specimen: CD4+ T cells from blood. The receptors originated from a human donor in good health.

The gene calls are TRBV5-1 and TRBJ1-5, with D unclear. CDR1 and CDR2 (germline): SGHRS, YFSETQ. V was clipped by 4 bases and J by 0 bases, with 5 bases between them. The length of the CDR3 is 13 residues. The CDR3 nucleotides read TGCGCCAGCAGCCACGATAGCAATCAGCCCCAGCATTTT. Its translation is CASSHDSNQPQHF.

In the case of this clone: The final CDR3 position lacks the conserved phenylalanine or tryptophan, pointing to a likely read error. The V call is TRBV11-3, the J call TRBJ2-7; TRBD2 matches 15 bases. This CDR3 spans 17 amino acids. After removal of 1 base from V and 2 bases from J, the junction contained 3 bases not matched to a gene. Germline V gene sequence: CDR1 SGHNT, CDR2 YENEEA. CDR3 in DNA: TGTGCCAGCAGCTTAGGTGGGACTAGCGGGAGGACCTACGAGCAGTACCTC. It yields the protein CASSLGGTSGRTYEQYL.

The chain recombines TRBV6-5 with TRBJ2-4, with 8 positions matching TRBD1. The V gene's germline CDR1 is MNHEY and CDR2 SVGAGI. The CDR3 runs 15 residues. Trimming at V came to 6 bases and at J to 2 bases, leaving 6 bases not matched to a gene. Written as DNA, the CDR3 is TGTGCCAGCAGGCAGGACAGGGCTACCAAAAACATTCAGTACTTC. It yields the protein CASRQDRATKNIQYF.

The chain combines TRBV15 with TRBJ2-2, with D perhaps matching TRBD1 (6 bases). CDR1 is LNHNV and CDR2 is YYDKDF in the germline V gene (reference sequence). Deletions cut 0 bases from V and 1 base from J, with 12 bases between. The CDR3 has 17 amino acids. CDR3 coding DNA: TGTGCCACCAGCAGAGATCTGGCACAGGGGAACACCGGGGAGCTGTTTTTT. It yields the protein CATSRDLAQGNTGELFF.

The chain couples TRBV6-4 to TRBJ2-1; D gene ambiguous. V lost 0 bases and J lost 2, with 2 bases in between. The germline V gene encodes CDR1 MRHNA and CDR2 SNTAGT. This CDR3 spans 13 amino acids. CDR3 bases: TGTGCCAGCAGTGACTCAACCTACAATGAGCAGTTCTTC. This encodes CASSDSTYNEQFF.

This chain links TRBV6-6 with TRBJ1-5; the D is unclear. The germline V gene has CDR1 MNHNY and CDR2 SVGAGI (reference sequence). The length of the CDR3 is 14 residues. V lost 0 bases and J 9 bases, leaving 12 bases between the germline ends. As DNA, the CDR3 is TGTGCCAGCAGTTACTCAGGCCCGAGTTGGCCCCAGCATTTT. It translates to CASSYSGPSWPQHF.

Regarding this clone: This CDR3 is also generated by other DNA sequences in the sample. This sequence joins TRBV11-2 and TRBJ2-5; D not certain. The V gene lost 4 bases and the J gene lost 4 bases, with 4 bases spanning the gap. Germline V gives CDR1 SGHAT, CDR2 FQNNGV. This CDR3 comprises 11 residues. CDR3 DNA: TGTGCCAGCAGCTCGGGAGAGACCCAGTACTTC. It encodes CASSSGETQYF.

V usage is TRBV7-9 and J usage is TRBJ1-3; D is uncertain. This CDR3 contains 16 residues. Germline CDR1 is SEHNR and CDR2 is FQNEAQ (reference sequence). The V gene lost 3 bases and the J gene lost 4 bases, with 16 bases spanning the gap. The DNA for the CDR3 is TGTGCCAGCAGCTTTAGGACGACCTCGGGGGGAAACACCATATATTTT. This gives the protein CASSFRTTSGGNTIYF.

The chain carries TRBV5-1 and TRBJ2-3; D is ambiguous. Trimming took 0 bases from V and 5 from J, leaving 10 bases between them. This CDR3 comprises 14 residues. From germline, CDR1 is SGHRS and CDR2 YFSETQ. CDR3 bases: TGCGCCAGCAGCTTGGGGTCACACGGAGATACGCAGTATTTT. Residues: CASSLGSHGDTQYF. The full variable domain, completed using reference TRBV5-1 and TRBJ2-3, is KAGVTQTPRYLIKTRGQQVTLSCSPISGHRSVSWYQQTPGQGLQFLFEYFSETQRNKGNFPGRFSGRQFSNSRSEMNVSTLELGDSALYLCASSLGSHGDTQYFGPGTRLTVL.

Only one count was recorded for this clone. The chain carries TRBV5-1 and TRBJ2-3; 10 bases map to TRBD2. Trimming removed 6 bases from V and 3 bases from J; junction bases left unmatched: 7. The CDR3 has 15 residues. CDR1 and CDR2 from the germline V gene are SGHRS and YFSETQ. The CDR3 nucleotides are TGCGCCAGCACCCCGGGACTAGCGAGGACAGATACGCAGTATTTT. This translates into CASTPGLARTDTQYF.

This chain links TRBV7-2 with TRBJ2-3; 11 bases map to TRBD2. The CDR3 sequence is 19 residues long. Looked up from germline, CDR1 is SGHTA and CDR2 is FQGNSA. With 4 bases clipped from V and 4 bases from J, the junction kept 16 bases outside the gene matches. The CDR3 sequence: CASSSRLAGPNTSPDTQYF. The CDR3 DNA reads as TGTGCCAGCAGCTCCCGACTAGCGGGGCCGAATACCTCTCCAGATACGCAGTATTTT. The whole variable domain, filled in from reference TRBV7-2 and TRBJ2-3, reads GAGVSQSPSNKVTEKGKDVELRCDPISGHTALYWYRQSLGQGLEFLIYFQGNSAPDKSGLPSDRFSAERTGGSVSTLTIQRTQQEDSAVYLCASSSRLAGPNTSPDTQYFGPGTRLTVL.

The chain carries TRBV5-1 and TRBJ2-3; D may be TRBD2 (6 bases). Deletions cut 0 bases from V and 6 bases from J, with 17 bases between. The CDR3 extends over 16 amino acids. Germline CDR1 and CDR2: SGHRS and YFSETQ. The CDR3 region has the DNA TGCGCCAGCAGCTTGGGGCGGGAAGGTGGGGCCGATACGCAGTATTTT. Its protein is CASSLGREGGADTQYF.

The rearrangement joins TRBV7-9 to TRBJ2-1; D is unresolved. V dropped 10 bases and J dropped 5 bases, with 12 bases sitting between them. Per the germline V gene, CDR1 is SEHNR and CDR2 is FQNEAQ (reference sequence). There are 12 residues in the CDR3. CDR3 amino acids: CATAPGNNEQFF. The CDR3, as DNA: TGTGCCACTGCGCCGGGTAACAATGAGCAGTTCTTC.

This rearrangement joins TRBV7-2 to TRBJ2-5; D possibly corresponds to TRBD2 (6 bases). The J call is doubtful: the DNA matches TRBJ2-7 better. CDR1 is SGHTA, CDR2 FQGNSA, per germline. CDR3 length equals 14 residues. The CDR3 DNA sequence: TGTGCCAGCAGCTTAGGTTTGGGCGGGGACGAGCAGTACTTC. It specifies CASSLGLGGDEQYF.